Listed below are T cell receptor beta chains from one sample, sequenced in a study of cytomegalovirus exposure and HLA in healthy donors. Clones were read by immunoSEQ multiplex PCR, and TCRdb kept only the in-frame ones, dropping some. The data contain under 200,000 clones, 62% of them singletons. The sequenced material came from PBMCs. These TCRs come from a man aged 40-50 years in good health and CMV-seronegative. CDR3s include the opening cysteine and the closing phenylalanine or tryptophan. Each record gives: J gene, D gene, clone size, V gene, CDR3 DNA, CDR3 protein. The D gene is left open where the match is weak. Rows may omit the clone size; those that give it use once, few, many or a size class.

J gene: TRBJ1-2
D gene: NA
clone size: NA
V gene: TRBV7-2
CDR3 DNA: TGTGCCAGCAGCTCGGGGTATCAGTCATCCTATGGCTACACCTTC
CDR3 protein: CASSSGYQSSYGYTF

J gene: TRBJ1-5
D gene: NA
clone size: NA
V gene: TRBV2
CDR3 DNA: TGTGCCAGCAGTGCCGGGCAGGGCGGTAAGCCCCAGCATTTT
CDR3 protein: CASSAGQGGKPQHF

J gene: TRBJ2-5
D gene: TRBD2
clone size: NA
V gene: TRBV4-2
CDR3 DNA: TGTGCCAGCAGCGAGACTAGCGGGGAAGAGACCCAGTACTTC
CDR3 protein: CASSETSGEETQYF

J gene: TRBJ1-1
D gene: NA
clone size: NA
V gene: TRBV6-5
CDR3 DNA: TGTGCCAGCAGTTACCGCCTGAGCACTGAAGCTTTCTTT
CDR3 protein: CASSYRLSTEAFF

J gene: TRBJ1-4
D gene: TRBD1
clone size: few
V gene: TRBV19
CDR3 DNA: TGTGCCAGTAGTATGGGACCCGGACAGGGCGGTGAAAAACTGTTTTTT
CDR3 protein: CASSMGPGQGGEKLFF

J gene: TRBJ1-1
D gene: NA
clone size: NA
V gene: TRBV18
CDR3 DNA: TGTGCCAGCTCACCACCTAAACAGCCGAACACCGAAGCTTTCTTT
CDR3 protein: CASSPPKQPNTEAFF

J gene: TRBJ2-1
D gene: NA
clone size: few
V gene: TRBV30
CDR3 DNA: TGTGCACGGGGGGCGGCCTACAATGAGCAGTTCTTC
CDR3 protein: CARGAAYNEQFF

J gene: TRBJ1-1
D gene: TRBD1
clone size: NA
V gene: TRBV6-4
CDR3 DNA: TGTGCCAGCCGGCAGACAGGGATGGCGAACACTGAAGCTTTCTTT
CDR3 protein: CASRQTGMANTEAFF

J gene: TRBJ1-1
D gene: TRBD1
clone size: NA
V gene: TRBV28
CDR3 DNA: TGTGCCAGCAAACTCCTCGGGACAGAGAACACTGAAGCTTTCTTT
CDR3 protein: CASKLLGTENTEAFF

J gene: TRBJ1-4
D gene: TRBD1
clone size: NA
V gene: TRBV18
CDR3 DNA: TGTGCCAGCTCGGACAGGGGTCCCACTAATGAAAAACTGTTTTTT
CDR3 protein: CASSDRGPTNEKLFF

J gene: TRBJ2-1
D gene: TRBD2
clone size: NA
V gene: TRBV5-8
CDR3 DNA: TGTGCCAGCAGCTTAGGACTAGCGGGAGCGTGGCATGAGCAGTTCTTC
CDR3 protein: CASSLGLAGAWHEQFF

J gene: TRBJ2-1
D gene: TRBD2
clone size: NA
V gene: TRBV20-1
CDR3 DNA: TGCAGTGCTTCCGTAGTGGGAGGGGTGTTCTTC
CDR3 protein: CSASVVGGVFF

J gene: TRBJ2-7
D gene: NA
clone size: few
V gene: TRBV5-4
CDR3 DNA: TGTGCCAGCAGCTTTCAGGGTTCCTACGAGCAGTACTTC
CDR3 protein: CASSFQGSYEQYF

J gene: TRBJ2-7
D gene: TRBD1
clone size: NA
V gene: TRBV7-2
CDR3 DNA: TGTGCCAGCAGCTTAACCGGGACAGTCCCCTACGAGCAGTACTTC
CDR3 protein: CASSLTGTVPYEQYF

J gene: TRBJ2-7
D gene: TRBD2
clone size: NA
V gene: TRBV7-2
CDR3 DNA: TGTGCCAGCAGTTCAGCGGGGTACGAGCAGTACTTC
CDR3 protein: CASSSAGYEQYF

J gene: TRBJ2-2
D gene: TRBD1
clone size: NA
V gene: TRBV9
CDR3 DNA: TGTGCCAGCAGCGCGCTTAGACAGGGGGTTGTCGGGGAGCTGTTTTTT
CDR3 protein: CASSALRQGVVGELFF

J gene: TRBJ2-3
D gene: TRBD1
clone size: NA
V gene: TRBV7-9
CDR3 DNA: TGTTCCAGCAGCTTATATCCTACAGGGGGCGGATCAGATACGCAGTATTTT
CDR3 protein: CSSSLYPTGGGSDTQYF

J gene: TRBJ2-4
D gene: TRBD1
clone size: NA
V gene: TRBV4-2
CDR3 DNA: TGTGCCAGCAGCCAAGACTGGGACAGGGCCAAAAACATTCAGTACTTC
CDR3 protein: CASSQDWDRAKNIQYF

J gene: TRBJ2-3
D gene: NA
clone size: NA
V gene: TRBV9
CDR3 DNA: TGTGCCAGCAGCGCGCACTCAGATACGCAGTATTTT
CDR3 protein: CASSAHSDTQYF

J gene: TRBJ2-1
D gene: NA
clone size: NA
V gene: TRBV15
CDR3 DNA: TGTGCCACCCGTCCTGGGTCCGGGAGTTCCTACAATGAGCAGTTCTTC
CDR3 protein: CATRPGSGSSYNEQFF

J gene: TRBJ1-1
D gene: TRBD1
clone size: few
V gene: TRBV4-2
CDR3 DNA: TGTGCCAGCAGCCCACAGGGGATCTCTACTGAAGCTTTCTTT
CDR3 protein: CASSPQGISTEAFF

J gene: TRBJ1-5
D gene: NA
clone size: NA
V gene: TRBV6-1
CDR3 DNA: TGTGCCAGCAGTGAAGCGCGATGGGACATCAAGCCCCAGCATTTT
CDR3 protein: CASSEARWDIKPQHF

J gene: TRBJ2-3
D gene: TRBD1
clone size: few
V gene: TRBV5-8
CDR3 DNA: TGTGCCAGCAGTTATCTCCCGGGACAGCGAAGCACAGATACGCAGTATTTT
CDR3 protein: CASSYLPGQRSTDTQYF

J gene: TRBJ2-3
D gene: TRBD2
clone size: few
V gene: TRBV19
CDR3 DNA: TGTGCCAGTAGCCTGACTAGCGGGAGGGCAGTAGATACGCAGTATTTT
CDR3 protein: CASSLTSGRAVDTQYF

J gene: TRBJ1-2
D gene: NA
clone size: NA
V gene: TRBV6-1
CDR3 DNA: TGTGCCAGCAGTCAAAGCATTACAGGTGGCGGCTACACCTTC
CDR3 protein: CASSQSITGGGYTF

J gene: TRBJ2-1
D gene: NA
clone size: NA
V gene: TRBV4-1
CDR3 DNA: TGCGCCAGCAGCCAAGATTTGGCGGGTGGGGATGAGCAGTTCTTC
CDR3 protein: CASSQDLAGGDEQFF

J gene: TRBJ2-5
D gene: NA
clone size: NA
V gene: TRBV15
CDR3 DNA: TGTGCCACCAGCAGAGATCTTAGCGGACAAGAGACCCAGTACTTC
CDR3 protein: CATSRDLSGQETQYF

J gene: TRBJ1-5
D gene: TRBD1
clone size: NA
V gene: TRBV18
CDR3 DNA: TGTGCCAGCTCACCACCGAGGACAGGGGCTCTCAATCAGCCCCAGCATTTT
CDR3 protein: CASSPPRTGALNQPQHF

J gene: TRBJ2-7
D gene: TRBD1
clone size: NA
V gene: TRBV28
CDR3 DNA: TGTGCCAGCAGTTACCCACCCTCACTCAGGGGGATCTACGAGCAGTACTTC
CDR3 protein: CASSYPPSLRGIYEQYF

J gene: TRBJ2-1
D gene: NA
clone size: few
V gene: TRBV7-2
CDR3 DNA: TGTGCCAGCAGCGACCGAAGGGGCGAGCAGTTCTTC
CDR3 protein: CASSDRRGEQFF

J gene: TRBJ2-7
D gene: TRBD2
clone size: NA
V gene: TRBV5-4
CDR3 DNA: TGTGCCAGCAGCTTAAATAGCGGGGGAAGCGAGCAGTACTTC
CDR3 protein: CASSLNSGGSEQYF

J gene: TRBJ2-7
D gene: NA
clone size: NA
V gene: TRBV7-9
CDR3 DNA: TGTGCCAGCAAGTCCCGGCAGGGGTCCTACGAGCAGTACTTC
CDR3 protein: CASKSRQGSYEQYF